This record covers a single T cell receptor beta chain. What it binds is unknown. Each CDR3 protein is one row after TCRdb ran MiXCR on the 5' RACE reads. The sample gives some 460,000 distinct CDR3 sequences, approximately 15% of which show up once; about 0.52% is in the top ten. The data stem from a study of identical twins. Broader study findings: The degree of excess twin sharing was weaker in beta out-of-frame sequences.

This CDR3 contains 15 residues. Germline CDR1 and CDR2: SNHLY and FYNNEI. With 5 bases clipped from V and 5 bases from J, the junction kept 8 bases outside the gene matches. These data also formed part of another study, on yellow fever vaccine responses in identical twins.

J is TRBJ1-5 and V is TRBV2, with TRBD1 matching over 8 bases. The TCR sequence derives from a woman younger than 35 in good health. Sequencing was performed on CD4+ T cells sorted from blood. The CDR3 coding sequence is TGTGCCAGCAGTCCGAGGACAGGGCAGTATCAGCCCCAGCATTTT. The encoded protein is CASSPRTGQYQPQHF.